This T cell receptor beta chain was documented in a study of blood T cells in healthy people across ages. Study results and caveats: Naive CD4+ cells and diversity were both higher in long-lived donors than in aged donors.

V lost 3 bases, J lost 1 base, and 17 bases lay in between. Germline V gives CDR1 SQVTM, CDR2 ANQGSEA. The CDR3 has 16 amino acids. A sample-barcoded 5' primer and a J-beta primer mix were used in a second PCR of roughly 7 to 11 cycles. TCRdb used MiXCR to reprocess the 5' RACE reads, holding one entry per CDR3 protein. Of around 400,000 distinct CDR3 sequences in the sample, roughly half were seen once. Concerning this clonotype: What it binds is not known.

The clonotype comes from a man aged 60-69 years in good health. The rearrangement uses TRBV29-1 and TRBJ2-3; tentatively, D is TRBD1 (7 bases). Sequenced material: blood. CDR3 sequence reads: CSVDARGTEGTDTQYF. CDR3 sequence (DNA): TGCAGCGTTGATGCCCGCGGGACAGAAGGCACAGATACGCAGTATTTT.